The next 31 T cell receptor beta chains were all read from a single sample in a study of glioma-infiltrating T cells after dendritic cell vaccination. Time point here: after dendritic cell vaccination, including at tumor progression/relapse. The method was immunoSEQ multiplex PCR; TCRdb's version includes in-frame clones alone and lacks a portion of them. The sample holds over 80,000 clones, roughly 77% seen once. The starting material was blood, obtained after dendritic cell vaccination. Receptors originate from a human donor with glioblastoma.

In this sample, this clone turned up a few times. The gene calls are TRBV5-4 and TRBJ2-7, with D tentatively TRBD1 (6 bases). The CDR3 covers 16 residues. Germline-derived CDR1 and CDR2 are SGHNT and YYREEE (reference sequence). V dropped 0 bases and J dropped 7 bases, with 20 bases sitting between them. CDR3 sequence: CASSLDLTGTSREQYF. CDR3 nucleotides: TGTGCCAGCAGCTTGGATCTTACAGGGACCTCTAGAGAGCAGTACTTC.

A word on this clone: Other DNA sequences in this sample translate to the same CDR3. The V gene is TRBV29-1, the J gene TRBJ2-2, with 14 nucleotides matching TRBD2. CDR1 is SQVTM, CDR2 ANQGSEA, per germline. V lost 5 bases and J lost 8; bases outside the gene matches: 7. There are 15 residues in the CDR3. The CDR3 spells CSVLHGLAGGGELFF. Here the CDR3 DNA reads TGCAGCGTTCTACACGGACTAGCGGGAGGAGGGGAGCTGTTTTTT.

The V call is TRBV19, the J call TRBJ1-5; D is ambiguous. Trimming shortened V by 3 bases and J by 6 bases, and 6 bases separated the two germline ends. The CDR3 sequence is 12 residues long. The V gene's germline CDR1 is LNHDA and CDR2 SQIVND (reference sequence). In nucleotides, the CDR3 is TGTGCCAGTAGTATCCTAAGTCAGCCCCAGCATTTT. Translated, it gives CASSILSQPQHF.

The rearrangement uses TRBV2 and TRBJ2-1, with TRBD2 identical over 8 bases. V was clipped by 2 bases and J by 4 bases; unmatched bases: 4. The CDR3 covers 15 residues. Germline V gene data show CDR1 as SNHLY and CDR2 as FYNNEI. The DNA for the CDR3 is TGTGCCAGCAGTGAAACTAGCGGAGAGTACAATGAGCAGTTCTTC. Its protein product is CASSETSGEYNEQFF.

The J gene is TRBJ2-3, the V gene TRBV14, with a possible D match to TRBD2 (6 bases). Germline CDR1 and CDR2: SGHDN and FVKESK. V gave up 9 bases and J gave up 10 bases, with 29 bases separating them. The CDR3 loop spans 16 amino acids. CDR3 in DNA: TGTGCCAGACCGACTAATGGAGGGGTACGGGCTGAGGCGCAGTATTTT. It codes for CARPTNGGVRAEAQYF.

The chain recombines TRBV30 with TRBJ2-7; D unresolved. This CDR3 is built from 13 residues. In germline, CDR1 is GTSNPN, CDR2 SVGIG (reference sequence). Trimming removed 2 bases at V and 4 bases at J, with 12 bases between. CDR3 loop: CAWSRFGGYEQYV. Written as DNA, the CDR3 is TGTGCCTGGAGTAGATTTGGCGGTTACGAGCAGTACGTC.

The chain combines TRBV6-6 with TRBJ1-4, with D possibly TRBD1 on 6 matching bases. Trimming took 0 bases from V and 7 from J, leaving 9 bases between them. The V gene's germline CDR1 is MNHNY and CDR2 SVGAGI (reference sequence). The CDR3 spans 14 residues. The CDR3 loop is CASSYSQGTEKLFF. The CDR3 DNA follows: TGTGCCAGCAGTTACTCTCAGGGGACTGAAAAACTGTTTTTT.

The chain uses TRBV30 and TRBJ2-5; D is perhaps TRBD1 (6 bases). The CDR3 has 14 residues. V shed 3 bases and J shed 4 bases, with 15 bases lying between them. The germline CDR1 and CDR2 sequences are GTSNPN and SVGIG (reference sequence). The CDR3 spells CAWRKKGESETQYF. CDR3 nucleotide sequence: TGTGCCTGGAGAAAAAAGGGGGAATCAGAGACCCAGTACTTC.

V gene TRBV5-1 combines with J gene TRBJ1-1; D is uncertain. CDR1 is SGHRS and CDR2 is YFSETQ in the germline V gene. The CDR3 runs to 19 residues. V was pared by 5 bases and J by 2 bases, with 28 bases between. The CDR3 DNA follows: TGCGCCAGCAGACCGATGTCCCGGAATATCGCGGGGATCAACACTGAAGCTTTCTTT. It codes for CASRPMSRNIAGINTEAFF.

The chain uses TRBV18 and TRBJ1-2; 10 nucleotides line up with TRBD1. This CDR3 region has 14 residues. The J segment lost 2 bases and the V segment lost 3 bases, leaving 0 bases of the junction unmatched. Germline V gene sequence: CDR1 KGHSH, CDR2 LQKENI. The CDR3 DNA reads as TGTGCCAGCTCACCGGGACAGGGGAACTATGGCTACACCTTC. Protein: CASSPGQGNYGYTF.

The chain joins TRBV5-6 to TRBJ1-1; TRBD1 agrees at 7 bases. Germline assignment: CDR1 SGHDT and CDR2 YYEEEE. The CDR3 has 15 residues. V was pared by 4 bases and J by 1 base, with 7 bases of the junction left unmatched. The CDR3 DNA is TGTGCCAGCAGCCTACTCGACAGGGAGAACACTGAAGCTTTCTTT. The encoded protein is CASSLLDRENTEAFF.

This chain joins TRBV19 and TRBJ2-2; 10 bases agree with TRBD1. V lost 5 bases, J lost 5 bases, and 2 bases stayed unmatched. In germline, CDR1 is LNHDA, CDR2 SQIVND (reference sequence). CDR3 length: 14 residues. The CDR3 sequence is CASSLGQGTGELFF. CDR3 in DNA: TGTGCCAGTAGTCTGGGACAGGGGACCGGGGAGCTGTTTTTT.

The V gene is TRBV19, the J gene TRBJ2-3, with 8 bases matching TRBD2. Per germline, CDR1 LNHDA and CDR2 SQIVND (reference sequence). The CDR3 has 16 residues. The V gene end was trimmed by 0 bases and the J gene end by 2 bases; junction bases not matched to a gene: 4. CDR3 amino acids: CASSIDGLADTDTQYF. CDR3 coding DNA: TGTGCCAGTAGTATAGATGGACTAGCCGACACAGATACGCAGTATTTT. Together with reference TRBV19 and TRBJ2-3, the CDR3 gives the full variable domain: DGGITQSPKYLFRKEGQNVTLSCEQNLNHDAMYWYRQDPGQGLRLIYYSQIVNDFQKGDIAEGYSVSREKKESFPLTVTSAQKNPTAFYLCASSIDGLADTDTQYFGPGTRLTVL.

The chain uses TRBV2 and TRBJ2-1; 9 positions agree with TRBD2. The trim removed 6 bases at V and 6 bases at J, leaving 9 bases unmatched. The CDR3 has 15 amino acids. Per germline, CDR1 SNHLY and CDR2 FYNNEI. CDR3 sequence reads: CASRRRLAGTNEQFF. In DNA form, the CDR3 reads TGTGCCAGCAGAAGGCGGCTAGCGGGAACCAATGAGCAGTTCTTC.

The chain uses TRBV9 and TRBJ2-3; 8 nucleotides match TRBD2. The CDR3 is 14 residues long. After removal of 3 bases from V and 5 bases from J, the junction contained 5 bases not matched to a gene. Germline V gene sequence: CDR1 SGDLS, CDR2 YYNGEE. This CDR3 reads CASSETSVLDTQYF. CDR3 DNA sequence: TGTGCCAGCAGCGAGACTAGCGTTTTAGATACGCAGTATTTT.

This sequence joins TRBV2 and TRBJ1-6; D might be TRBD1 (6 bases). Germline values: CDR1 SNHLY, CDR2 FYNNEI. V dropped 4 bases and J dropped 14 bases, with 18 bases sitting between them. The CDR3 sequence is 14 residues long. CDR3 nucleotides: TGTGCCAGCAGTGTGGGGGCAGGTTTTTTGTCCCTCCACTTT. It codes for CASSVGAGFLSLHF.

The chain is built from TRBV19 and TRBJ1-1; D ambiguous. This CDR3 is 11 amino acids long. The V gene lost 7 bases and the J gene lost 1 base, with 4 bases spanning the gap. Germline V gene data show CDR1 as LNHDA and CDR2 as SQIVND (reference sequence). The CDR3 is CASIRNTEAFF. The DNA of the CDR3 is TGTGCCAGTATTAGGAACACTGAAGCTTTCTTT.

The V call is TRBV5-6, the J call TRBJ1-5; D is unclear. This CDR3 has 13 residues. Germline CDR1 is SGHDT and CDR2 is YYEEEE. V was cut by 4 bases and J by 9 bases, with 14 bases left in between. The CDR3 loop is CASSPGTFLPQHF. The DNA of the CDR3 is TGTGCCAGCAGCCCGGGTACCTTTCTGCCCCAGCATTTT.

The rearrangement links TRBV9 to TRBJ2-1; 9 nucleotides align to TRBD2. V lost 4 bases and J lost 5; bases outside the gene matches: 10. There are 16 residues in the CDR3. Germline-derived CDR1 and CDR2 are SGDLS and YYNGEE. CDR3 coding DNA: TGTGCCAGCAGCCCCGGGGGTAGCGGGAGACACAATGAGCAGTTCTTC. Protein: CASSPGGSGRHNEQFF.

This clone showed up just once. The V call is TRBV4-2, the J call TRBJ2-2; 8 nucleotides align to TRBD1. The CDR3 is 18 residues long. V was clipped by 0 bases and J by 9 bases; unmatched bases: 15. From germline, CDR1 is LGHNA and CDR2 YNFKEQ. CDR3 region: CASSQDYRQGAKLRELFF. DNA of the CDR3: TGTGCCAGCAGCCAAGATTATCGTCAGGGGGCGAAGTTAAGGGAGCTGTTTTTT.

This chain joins TRBV6-5 and TRBJ1-2; no clear D. The germline V and J ends were trimmed by 2 bases and 4 bases, with 11 bases remaining between them. CDR1 is MNHEY and CDR2 is SVGAGI in the germline V gene. The CDR3 has 14 amino acids. The CDR3 protein is CASSYDGSGYGYTF. The DNA for the CDR3 is TGTGCCAGCAGTTACGACGGGTCGGGCTATGGCTACACCTTC.

This chain uses TRBV2 with TRBJ2-1; tentatively, D is TRBD2 (5 bases). Germline CDR1 reads SNHLY; CDR2 reads FYNNEI. The V gene lost 7 bases and the J gene lost 9 bases, with 16 bases spanning the gap. The CDR3 covers 13 residues. The CDR3 sequence: CASTRRPEGEQFF. The CDR3 bases are TGTGCCAGCACCCGAAGGCCCGAGGGTGAGCAGTTCTTC.

V and J are TRBV18 and TRBJ1-4, with D hard to call. The CDR3 spans 16 residues. V was shortened by 2 bases and J by 0 bases, with 10 bases between the two germline ends. Germline V gene sequence: CDR1 KGHSH, CDR2 LQKENI. In DNA form, the CDR3 reads TGTGCCAGCTCACCATCCAGGACTGCAACTAATGAAAAACTGTTTTTT. Encoded protein: CASSPSRTATNEKLFF.

This clone was recorded a few times. The J gene is TRBJ1-1, the V gene TRBV7-8; 10 bases match TRBD1. CDR1 is SGHVS, CDR2 FQNEAQ, per germline. CDR3 length equals 22 residues. V shed 5 bases, J shed 1 base, and the junction held 25 bases outside the gene matches. The CDR3 sequence is CASSPVGGWGTGVLRSNTEAFF. DNA for the CDR3: TGTGCCAGCAGCCCCGTCGGGGGGTGGGGGACAGGGGTCCTTCGCTCGAACACTGAAGCTTTCTTT.

The V and J genes are TRBV5-1 and TRBJ1-1; D unclear. The V end lost 0 bases, the J end lost 1 base, and 7 bases lay between the germline ends. Looked up from germline, CDR1 is SGHRS and CDR2 is YFSETQ. The length of the CDR3 is 14 residues. This CDR3 reads CASSLGQSNTEAFF. CDR3 nucleotides: TGCGCCAGCAGCTTGGGGCAGTCGAACACTGAAGCTTTCTTT.

V and J are TRBV5-1 and TRBJ2-5; 7 bases are a match to TRBD1. The germline CDR1 and CDR2 sequences are SGHRS and YFSETQ. This CDR3 contains 16 residues. J gave up 5 bases and V 4 bases, and 14 bases lay outside the gene matches. CDR3 in amino acids: CASSKDDRAAGETQYF. In nucleotides, the CDR3 is TGCGCCAGCAGCAAGGACGACAGGGCGGCAGGGGAGACCCAGTACTTC.

The chain joins TRBV19 to TRBJ1-5; the match to TRBD1 covers 7 bases. CDR3 length: 14 amino acids. The trim removed 7 bases at V and 5 bases at J, leaving 8 bases unmatched. The germline V gene encodes CDR1 LNHDA and CDR2 SQIVND (reference sequence). Here the CDR3 DNA reads TGTGCCAGTAAGACAGGGACGACGGATCAGCCCCAGCATTTT. As protein: CASKTGTTDQPQHF.

This chain links TRBV7-2 with TRBJ1-1, with D possibly being TRBD1 (5 bases). In germline, CDR1 is SGHTA, CDR2 FQGNSA. CDR3 size: 14 residues. V lost 2 bases and J 3 bases, leaving 10 bases between the germline ends. The CDR3 region is CASSLRDRYTEAFF. CDR3 DNA: TGTGCCAGCAGCTTAAGAGACAGATACACTGAAGCTTTCTTT.

The rearrangement links TRBV7-3 to TRBJ1-2, with TRBD1 matching 7 bases. The ends lost 2 bases at V and 4 bases at J; junction bases unmatched: 7. CDR1 SGHTA and CDR2 FQGTGA come from the germline V gene. This CDR3 has 15 amino acids. The DNA for the CDR3 is TGTGCCAGCAGCTTAGGGACAGATACCTCCTATGGCTACACCTTC. This translates into CASSLGTDTSYGYTF.

The chain recombines TRBV5-1 with TRBJ2-7, with TRBD1 as a possible D gene (7 bases). This CDR3 has 16 residues. V was shortened by 0 bases and J by 0 bases, with 13 bases between the two germline ends. CDR1 and CDR2 from the germline V gene are SGHRS and YFSETQ. CDR3 protein: CASSLAWQGGSYEQYF. The CDR3 nucleotides read TGCGCCAGCAGCTTGGCCTGGCAGGGGGGCTCCTACGAGCAGTACTTC.

The chain has TRBV11-2 and TRBJ1-2; D remains ambiguous. V was trimmed by 5 bases and J by 8 bases, leaving 12 bases between them. CDR3 length: 12 amino acids. Germline V CDR1 and CDR2: SGHAT, FQNNGV. As DNA, the CDR3 is TGTGCCAGCAGCGTGCTGGAGGGCGGCTACACCTTC. This codes for CASSVLEGGYTF.